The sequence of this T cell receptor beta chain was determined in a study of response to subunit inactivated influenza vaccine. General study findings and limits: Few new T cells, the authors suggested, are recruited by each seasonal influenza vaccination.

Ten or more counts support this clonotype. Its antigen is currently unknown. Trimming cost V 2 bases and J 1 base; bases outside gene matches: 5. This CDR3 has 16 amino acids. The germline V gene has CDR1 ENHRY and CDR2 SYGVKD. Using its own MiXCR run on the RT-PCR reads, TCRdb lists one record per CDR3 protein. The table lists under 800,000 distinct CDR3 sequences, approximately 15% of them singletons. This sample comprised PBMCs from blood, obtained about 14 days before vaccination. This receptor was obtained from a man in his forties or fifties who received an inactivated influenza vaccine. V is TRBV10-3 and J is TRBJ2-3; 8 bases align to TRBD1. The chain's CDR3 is CAISEPQGVGTDTQYF. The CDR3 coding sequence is TGTGCCATCAGTGAGCCACAGGGGGTCGGCACAGATACGCAGTATTTT.